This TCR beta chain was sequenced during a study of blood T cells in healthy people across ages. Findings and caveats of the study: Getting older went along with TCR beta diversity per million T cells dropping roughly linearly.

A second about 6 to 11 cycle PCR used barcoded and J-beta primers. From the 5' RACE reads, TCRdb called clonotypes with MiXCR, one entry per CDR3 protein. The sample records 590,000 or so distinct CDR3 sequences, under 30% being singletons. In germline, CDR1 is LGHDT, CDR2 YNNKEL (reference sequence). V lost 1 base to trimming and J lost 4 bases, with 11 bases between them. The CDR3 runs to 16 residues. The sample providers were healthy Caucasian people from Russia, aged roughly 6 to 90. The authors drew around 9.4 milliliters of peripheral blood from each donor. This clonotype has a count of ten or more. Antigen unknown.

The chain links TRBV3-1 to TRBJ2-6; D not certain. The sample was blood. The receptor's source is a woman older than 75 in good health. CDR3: CASSQALALGANVLTF. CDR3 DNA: TGTGCCAGCAGCCAAGCGTTGGCCCTCGGGGCCAACGTCCTGACTTTC.